This TCR beta chain was observed in a study of Graves' ophthalmopathy and Graves' hyperthyroidism. Study-wide background: Peripheral blood was gathered at the point of initial diagnosis, before any treatment started. Whole-study findings and limits: A majority of expanded thyroid clonotypes exceeding 0.001 frequency were likewise present in blood.

Amplifying from RNA transcripts, the study obtained TCR beta CDR3 regions. The library came from an HTBI-primed first-round RT-PCR and a second-round multiplex PCR. TCRdb fed the multiplex PCR reads into MiXCR, producing one record per CDR3 protein. In the table there are 200,000 to 250,000 distinct CDR3 sequences, about a fifth of which are singletons. Ophthalmopathy in the donors was of moderate-to-severe activity, with CAS ≥3, NOSPECS ≥4 and duration under 3 months. The evidence that diagnosis relied on was clinical symptoms, serum thyroxine, TRAb, thyroid ultrasound and orbital computed tomography. The sample holds many counts of this clonotype. What it recognizes is unknown. The CDR3 spans 13 residues. V gave up 3 bases and J gave up 6 bases, with 11 bases separating them.

The clonotype originates from a woman in her forties or fifties with Graves' ophthalmopathy. Sequences were obtained from peripheral blood. The V and J genes are TRBV12-3 or TRBV12-4 and TRBJ1-1; D remains ambiguous. The CDR3 loop reads CASSFQPAAEAFF. For the CDR3, the DNA is TGTGCCAGCAGTTTCCAGCCGGCAGCTGAAGCTTTCTTT.